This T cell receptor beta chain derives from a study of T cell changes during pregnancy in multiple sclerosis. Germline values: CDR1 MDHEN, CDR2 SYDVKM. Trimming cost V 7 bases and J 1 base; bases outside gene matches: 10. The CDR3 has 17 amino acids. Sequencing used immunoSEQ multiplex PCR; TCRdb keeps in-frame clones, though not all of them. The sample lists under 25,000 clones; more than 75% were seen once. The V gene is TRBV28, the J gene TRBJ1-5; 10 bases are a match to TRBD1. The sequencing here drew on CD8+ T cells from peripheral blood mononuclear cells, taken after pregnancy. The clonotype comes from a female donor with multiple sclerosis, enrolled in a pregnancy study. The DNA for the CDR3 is TGTGCCAGCACCGAACCGGGACAGGGGTCGAGCAATCAGCCCCAGCATTTT. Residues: CASTEPGQGSSNQPQHF.